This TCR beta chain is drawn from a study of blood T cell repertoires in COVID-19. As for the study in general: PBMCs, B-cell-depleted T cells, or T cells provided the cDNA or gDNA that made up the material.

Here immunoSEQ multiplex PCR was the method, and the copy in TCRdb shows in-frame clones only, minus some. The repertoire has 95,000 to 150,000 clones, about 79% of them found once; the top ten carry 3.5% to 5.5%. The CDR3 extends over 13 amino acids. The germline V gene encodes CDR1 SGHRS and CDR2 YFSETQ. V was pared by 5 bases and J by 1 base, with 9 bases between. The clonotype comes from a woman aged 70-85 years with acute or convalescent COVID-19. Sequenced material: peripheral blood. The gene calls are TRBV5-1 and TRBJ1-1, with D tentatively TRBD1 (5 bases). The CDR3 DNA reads TGCGCCAGCAGGGGGGAGGGGAACACTGAAGCTTTCTTT. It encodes CASRGEGNTEAFF.